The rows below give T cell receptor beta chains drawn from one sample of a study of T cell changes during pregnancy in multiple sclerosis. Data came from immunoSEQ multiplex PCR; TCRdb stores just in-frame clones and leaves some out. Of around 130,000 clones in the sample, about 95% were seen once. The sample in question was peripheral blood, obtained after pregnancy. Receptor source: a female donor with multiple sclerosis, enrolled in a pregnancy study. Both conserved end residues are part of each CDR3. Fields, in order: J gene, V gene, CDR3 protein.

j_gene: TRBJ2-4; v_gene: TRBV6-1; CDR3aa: CASSDRGWTGKNIQYF
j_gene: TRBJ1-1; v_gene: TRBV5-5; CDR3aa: CASSSPGHIEAFF
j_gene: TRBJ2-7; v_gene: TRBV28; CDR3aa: CASRRPGQGTYEQYF
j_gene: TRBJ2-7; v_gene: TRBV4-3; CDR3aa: CASSQDGTGLYEQYF
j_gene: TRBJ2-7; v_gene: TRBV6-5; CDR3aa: CASSQIGTPSYEQYF
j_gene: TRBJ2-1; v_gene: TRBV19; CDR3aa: CASSMGGSGGEQFF
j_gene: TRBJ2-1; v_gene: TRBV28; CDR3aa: CASSGQLAGVLDEQFF
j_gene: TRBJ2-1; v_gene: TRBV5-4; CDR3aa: CASSLGRGNNEQFF
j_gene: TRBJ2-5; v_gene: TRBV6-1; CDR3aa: CASSVPRGGAQETQYF
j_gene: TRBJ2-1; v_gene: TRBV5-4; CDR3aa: CASSLGGRVSYNEQFF
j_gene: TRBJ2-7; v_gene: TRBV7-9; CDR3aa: CASSPLFRDRPYEQYF
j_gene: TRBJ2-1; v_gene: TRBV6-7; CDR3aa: CASSSGTSGSGWEFF
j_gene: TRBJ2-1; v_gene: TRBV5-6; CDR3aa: CASGRNEQFF
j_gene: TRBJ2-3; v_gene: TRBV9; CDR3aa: CASSLKSGLPTDTQYF
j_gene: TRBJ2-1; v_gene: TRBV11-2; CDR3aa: CASSFLGGYNEQFF
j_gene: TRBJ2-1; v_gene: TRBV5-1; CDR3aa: CASSLVGLAGGNEQFF
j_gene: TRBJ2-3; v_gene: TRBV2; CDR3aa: CASSPSLAEARDTQYF
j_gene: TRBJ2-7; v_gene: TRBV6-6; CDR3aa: CASYPGTSGYEQYF
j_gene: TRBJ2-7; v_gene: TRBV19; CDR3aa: CASSITAGSYEQYF
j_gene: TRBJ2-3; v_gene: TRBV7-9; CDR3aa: CAGGLSGTTDTQYF
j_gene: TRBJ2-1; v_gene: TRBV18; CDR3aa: CASSPAGRMGQVIRYNEQFF
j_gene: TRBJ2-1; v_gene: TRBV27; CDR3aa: CASIPSGIGNEQFF
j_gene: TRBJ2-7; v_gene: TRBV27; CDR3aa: CASSFGQGAFEQYF
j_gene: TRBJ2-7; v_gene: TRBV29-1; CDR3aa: CSVGGTGMLSEQYF
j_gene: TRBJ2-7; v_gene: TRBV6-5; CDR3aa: CASSIDSTPAYEQYF
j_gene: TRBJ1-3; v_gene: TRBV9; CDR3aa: CASSEQPGVRDSGNTIYF
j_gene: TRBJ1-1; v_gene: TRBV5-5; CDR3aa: CASSLVGRGSSEAFF
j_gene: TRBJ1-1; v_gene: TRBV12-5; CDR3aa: CASAVTGGGTEAFF
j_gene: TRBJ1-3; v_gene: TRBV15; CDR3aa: CATSRDLGAGNTIYF
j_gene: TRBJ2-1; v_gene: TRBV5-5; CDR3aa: CASSPGLAGVNEQFF
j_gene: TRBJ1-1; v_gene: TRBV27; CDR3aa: CASSLTGGDTEAFF
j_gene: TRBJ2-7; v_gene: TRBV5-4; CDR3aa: CASSFPNRQGAREQYF
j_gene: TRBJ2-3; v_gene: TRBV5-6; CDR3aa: CASSLYGGSNTDTQYF
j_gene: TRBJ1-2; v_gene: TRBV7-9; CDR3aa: CASSLDQIYGYTF
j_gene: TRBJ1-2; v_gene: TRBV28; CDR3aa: CASRPGTDYGYTF
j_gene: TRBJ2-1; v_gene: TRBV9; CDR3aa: CASSDRTSGVSYNEQFF
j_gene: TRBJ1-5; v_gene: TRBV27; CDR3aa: CASSLFSVNQPQHF
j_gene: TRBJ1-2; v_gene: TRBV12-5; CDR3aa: CASGLVLGQGEDYGYTF
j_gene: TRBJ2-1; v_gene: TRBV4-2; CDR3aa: CASSPGTGGPYNEQFF
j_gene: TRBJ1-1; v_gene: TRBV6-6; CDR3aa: CASSTSGNLEAFF
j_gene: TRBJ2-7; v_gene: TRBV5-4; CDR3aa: CASSLAGGDEQYF
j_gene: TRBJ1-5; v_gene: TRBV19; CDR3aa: CASSIDLSGFFSNQPQHF
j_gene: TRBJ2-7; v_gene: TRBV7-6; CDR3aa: CASSGVTSGRKWEQYF
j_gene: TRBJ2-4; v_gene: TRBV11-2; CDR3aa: CASSATGDIQYF
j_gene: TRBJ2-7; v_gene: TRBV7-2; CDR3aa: CASSSPRRQGAPYYEQYF
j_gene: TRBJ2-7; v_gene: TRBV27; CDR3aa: CASSKGWTGDEQYF
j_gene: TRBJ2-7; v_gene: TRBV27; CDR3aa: CASSSPGLPLEQYF
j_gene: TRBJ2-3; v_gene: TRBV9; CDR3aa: CASSVDSGGFTDTQYF
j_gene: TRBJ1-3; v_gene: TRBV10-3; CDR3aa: CAISAATGLTIYF
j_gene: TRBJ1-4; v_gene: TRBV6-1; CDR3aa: CASLRGTNEKLFF
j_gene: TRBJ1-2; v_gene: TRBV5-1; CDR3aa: CASSPPGQGYTF
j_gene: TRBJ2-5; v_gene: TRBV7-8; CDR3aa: CASSPVAGSQETQYF
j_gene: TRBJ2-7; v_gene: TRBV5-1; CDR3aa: CASTRGGREDTYEQYF
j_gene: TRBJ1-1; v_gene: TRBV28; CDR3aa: CASSIIATEAFF
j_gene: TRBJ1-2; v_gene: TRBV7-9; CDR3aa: CASSLEAGWGYTF